This T cell receptor beta chain originates from a study of blood T cell repertoires in COVID-19. TCRdb's table, derived via immunoSEQ multiplex PCR, lists solely in-frame clones and lacks some. The data contain around 70,000 clones, roughly 84% of them singletons. Sequencing used peripheral blood. The sequence came from a woman of 80 years or more with active or convalescent COVID-19.

CDR3 nucleotide sequence: TGTGCCAGCAGCACCCGGTCAGGGGGCAGGAAGACCCAGTACTTC. Translated, it gives CASSTRSGGRKTQYF. The chain links TRBV7-2 to TRBJ2-5, with TRBD1 matching over 8 bases. This CDR3 is 15 amino acids long. The V gene's germline CDR1 is SGHTA and CDR2 FQGNSA. With V trimmed by 5 bases and J by 6 bases, 11 bases remained unmatched.